Following are 26 T cell receptor beta chains from one sample sequenced in a study of CD4 T cell repertoires in COVID-19. No culture step preceded sequencing of the ex vivo isolated memory T cells. Clones were sequenced by immunoSEQ multiplex PCR, and TCRdb holds only the in-frame ones, with some missing. This table has about 8,400 clones, around four fifths appearing once. The sequencing used effector memory CD4+ T cells from blood, collected before the COVID-19 pandemic. The receptors originated from a human donor who had COVID-19.

This sequence joins TRBV6-5 and TRBJ1-2; no clear D. Germline CDR1 MNHEY, CDR2 SVGAGI. V was clipped by 0 bases and J by 7 bases, with 6 bases between them. CDR3 size: 12 residues. The CDR3 DNA sequence: TGTGCCAGCAGTTACTCGAGAGTTGGCTACACCTTC. Amino acids: CASSYSRVGYTF.

The chain has TRBV19 and TRBJ1-1; 8 positions match TRBD1. This CDR3 contains 15 residues. V shed 3 bases, J shed 2 bases, and the junction held 5 bases outside the gene matches. Per the germline V gene, CDR1 is LNHDA and CDR2 is SQIVND (reference sequence). CDR3 sequence: CASSIGQGGNTEAFF. Written as DNA, the CDR3 is TGTGCCAGTAGTATCGGACAGGGAGGTAACACTGAAGCTTTCTTT.

V usage is TRBV30 and J usage is TRBJ2-1, with 11 bases fitting TRBD2. Germline assignment: CDR1 GTSNPN and CDR2 SVGIG (reference sequence). The CDR3 extends over 14 amino acids. With V trimmed by 7 bases and J by 8 bases, 10 bases remained unmatched. CDR3: CASRGLAVEDEQFF. The CDR3 DNA follows: TGTGCCTCGAGGGGACTAGCGGTTGAGGATGAGCAGTTCTTC.

By proportion, this clone is medium-sized. The genes are TRBV7-8 and TRBJ1-4, with D possibly TRBD1 on 6 matching bases. Germline V gene lookup returns CDR1 SGHVS and CDR2 FQNEAQ. CDR3 length equals 16 residues. Trimming removed 4 bases from V and 0 bases from J, with 12 bases in between. The CDR3 nucleotides read TGTGCCAGCAGCTCCCGAGGACAGCCAACTAATGAAAAACTGTTTTTT. It yields the protein CASSSRGQPTNEKLFF.

The V call is TRBV7-8, the J call TRBJ1-5, with 7 nucleotides matching TRBD1. V shed 4 bases, J shed 7 bases, and the junction held 10 bases outside the gene matches. Germline-derived CDR1 and CDR2 are SGHVS and FQNEAQ. The CDR3 length is 15 residues. The CDR3 DNA follows: TGTGCCAGCAGCTCCTCGGGGGACAGCCGACAGCCCCAGCATTTT. It encodes CASSSSGDSRQPQHF.

The chain employs TRBV2 and TRBJ2-3; the match to TRBD2 covers 16 bases. This CDR3 spans 16 amino acids. The V gene end was trimmed by 6 bases and the J gene end by 2 bases; junction bases not matched to a gene: 2. Germline V CDR1 and CDR2: SNHLY, FYNNEI. CDR3 DNA: TGTGCCAGCAGGGGGACTAGCGGGAGGGTCACAGATACGCAGTATTTT. Translating it yields CASRGTSGRVTDTQYF.

This clone was observed a single time. J is TRBJ2-3 and V is TRBV9; D perhaps matches TRBD1 (6 bases). This CDR3 is 18 amino acids long. The germline CDR1 and CDR2 sequences are SGDLS and YYNGEE. Trimming shortened V by 4 bases and J by 6 bases, and 27 bases separated the two germline ends. CDR3 in DNA: TGTGCCAGCAGCCCCCGGTTGCCCCAATCGGACAGAGGGGATACGCAGTATTTT. This encodes CASSPRLPQSDRGDTQYF.

The chain couples TRBV7-9 to TRBJ2-5; tentative D call: TRBD1 (6 bases). The DNA end lines up better with TRBJ2-7; the J call may be wrong. CDR1 is SEHNR and CDR2 is FQNEAQ in the germline V gene (reference sequence). CDR3 length equals 14 residues. CDR3 sequence reads: CASSVRGMGDEQYF. The CDR3 coding sequence is TGTGCCAGCAGCGTCAGGGGTATGGGGGACGAGCAGTACTTC.

Remarks on this clone: Other DNA sequences in the sample encode the same CDR3. CDR3 nucleotide sequence: TGTGCCAGTAGTATTGGGCGGGACACTGAAGCTTTCTTT. Its protein is CASSIGRDTEAFF. The chain couples TRBV19 to TRBJ1-1, with D unclear. From germline, CDR1 is LNHDA and CDR2 SQIVND (reference sequence). The CDR3 length is 13 residues. Trimming took off 3 bases at V and 3 bases at J, with 8 bases between the two ends.

This chain's CDR3 is CASSERLAGWNSYEQYF. The CDR3 DNA follows: TGTGCCAGCAGTGAAAGACTAGCGGGGTGGAACTCCTACGAGCAGTACTTC. The rearrangement joins TRBV6-1 to TRBJ2-7; the match to TRBD2 covers 11 bases. Germline V gene sequence: CDR1 MNHNS, CDR2 SASEGT. This CDR3 contains 17 residues. J lost 0 bases, V lost 2 bases, and 6 bases had no gene match.

This clone appeared a few times. The chain uses TRBV28 and TRBJ2-7; 11 positions match TRBD2. The CDR3 has 15 residues. Germline loops: CDR1 MDHEN, CDR2 SYDVKM. J lost 0 bases, V lost 6 bases, and 4 bases had no gene match. CDR3 nucleotide sequence: TGTGCCAGCAGGCGCGGACTAGCGGGCTCCTACGAGCAGTACTTC. It translates to CASRRGLAGSYEQYF.

CDR3 DNA sequence: TGCGCCAGCAGCCCCGGACAGACCTACGAGCAGTACTTC. It is translated as CASSPGQTYEQYF. The V and J genes are TRBV10-1 and TRBJ2-7; D perhaps matches TRBD1 (6 bases). The germline CDR1 and CDR2 sequences are WNHNN and SYGVQD (reference sequence). Trimming removed 6 bases from V and 2 bases from J, with 11 bases in between. The CDR3 is 13 amino acids.

As DNA, the CDR3 is TGCGCCAGCAGCTTGGGACTAGCGGACTACAATGAGCAGTTCTTC. Its translation: CASSLGLADYNEQFF. This chain links TRBV5-1 with TRBJ2-1; 9 positions agree with TRBD2. The V gene's germline CDR1 is SGHRS and CDR2 YFSETQ. Trimming at V came to 0 bases and at J to 3 bases, leaving 1 base not matched to a gene. This CDR3 has 15 residues.

In DNA, the CDR3 is TGTGCCAGCAGGGTACAGGGGGTAATGTACGAGCAGTACTTC. It codes for CASRVQGVMYEQYF. The rearrangement links TRBV6-5 to TRBJ2-7, with 8 bases aligning to TRBD1. The CDR3 loop spans 14 amino acids. Trimming at V came to 6 bases and at J to 4 bases, leaving 8 bases not matched to a gene. Per the germline V gene, CDR1 is MNHEY and CDR2 is SVGAGI.

The V and J genes are TRBV6-6 and TRBJ1-1, with D tentatively TRBD1 (6 bases). V was pared by 2 bases and J by 6 bases, with 13 bases between. Germline V gene lookup returns CDR1 MNHNY and CDR2 SVGAGI (reference sequence). This CDR3 comprises 14 residues. DNA of the CDR3: TGTGCCAGCAGTTACGAGGGGGGGAGGCCTGAAGCTTTCTTT. Protein product: CASSYEGGRPEAFF.

The gene calls are TRBV10-3 and TRBJ2-2; TRBD1 matches at 7 bases. The CDR3 covers 16 residues. Germline trimming cut 6 bases from V and 2 bases from J; bases unmatched to any gene: 9. CDR1 ENHRY and CDR2 SYGVKD come from the germline V gene. The CDR3 region is CAISPTDRINTGELFF. The CDR3 nucleotides are TGTGCCATCAGCCCGACGGACAGGATTAACACCGGGGAGCTGTTTTTT.

The chain employs TRBV2 and TRBJ1-1; possibly TRBD1 for D (6 bases). The germline V gene encodes CDR1 SNHLY and CDR2 FYNNEI. The CDR3 totals 15 residues. The V end lost 8 bases, the J end lost 1 base, and 17 bases lay between the germline ends. CDR3 DNA: TGTGCCAGCCAAGACAGGTTCTTACGGAACACTGAAGCTTTCTTT. As protein: CASQDRFLRNTEAFF.

V and J are TRBV4-1 and TRBJ2-7, with D perhaps TRBD2 (6 bases). V was shortened by 1 base and J by 0 bases, with 10 bases between the two germline ends. The CDR3 is 15 residues long. The germline CDR1 and CDR2 sequences are MGHRA and YSYEKL. CDR3 amino acids: CASSQVRGSSYEQYF. DNA of the CDR3: TGCGCCAGCAGCCAAGTGCGGGGCAGCTCCTACGAGCAGTACTTC.

The chain is built from TRBV2 and TRBJ1-2; the D is unclear. CDR3 size: 14 residues. Germline V gene lookup returns CDR1 SNHLY and CDR2 FYNNEI. Between the trimmed V and J ends, which lost 4 bases and 0 bases, there was a span of 9 bases. The CDR3 nucleotides read TGTGCCAGCAGTGTAACGGGAACTAACTATGGCTACACCTTC. Protein product: CASSVTGTNYGYTF. Full variable domain (remainder filled in from reference TRBV2 and TRBJ1-2): EPEVTQTPSHQVTQMGQEVILRCVPISNHLYFYWYRQILGQKVEFLVSFYNNEISEKSEIFDDQFSVERPDGSNFTLKIRSTKLEDSAMYFCASSVTGTNYGYTFGSGTRLTVV.

The chain uses TRBV27 and TRBJ1-3; TRBD1 aligns across 8 bases. Trimming at V came to 3 bases and at J to 0 bases, leaving 4 bases not matched to a gene. Germline values: CDR1 MNHEY, CDR2 SMNVEV (reference sequence). This CDR3 contains 16 residues. The CDR3 DNA is TGTGCCAGCAGTTTGACAGGGGTCCTCTCTGGAAACACCATATATTTT. Translation gives CASSLTGVLSGNTIYF.

V is TRBV11-2 and J is TRBJ1-1, with 7 bases aligning to TRBD1. Germline CDR1 SGHAT, CDR2 FQNNGV. CDR3 length: 16 amino acids. The V gene end was trimmed by 5 bases and the J gene end by 3 bases; junction bases not matched to a gene: 12. CDR3 coding DNA: TGTGCCAGCAGCCTTAGGACAGGCGCAGGGGACACTGAAGCTTTCTTT. Translated: CASSLRTGAGDTEAFF.

This clone was detected only once. The chain couples TRBV6-5 to TRBJ2-7; 11 positions agree with TRBD1. V shed 4 bases and J 3 bases; nucleotides not matched to a gene: 8. The CDR3 runs to 16 residues. CDR1 and CDR2 from the germline V gene are MNHEY and SVGAGI. CDR3 in amino acids: CASSWERTGGGYEQYF. CDR3 in DNA: TGTGCCAGCAGTTGGGAAAGGACAGGGGGCGGCTACGAGCAGTACTTC.

CDR3 loop: CASRKNRGTNTEAFF. The CDR3 DNA reads as TGCGCCAGCAGGAAAAACAGGGGAACGAACACTGAAGCTTTCTTT. The chain has TRBV10-2 and TRBJ1-1, with 7 nucleotides matching TRBD1. The CDR3 covers 15 residues. Germline V lookup: CDR1 WSHSY, CDR2 SAAADI. V was clipped by 6 bases and J by 1 base; unmatched bases: 8.

CDR3 residues: CASSLNRVGQPQHF. The CDR3 DNA is TGTGCCAGCAGCTTAAACAGGGTGGGTCAGCCCCAGCATTTT. This rearrangement joins TRBV7-8 to TRBJ1-5; D perhaps matches TRBD1 (6 bases). The CDR3 spans 14 residues. Germline-derived CDR1 and CDR2 are SGHVS and FQNEAQ. V lost 2 bases to trimming and J lost 6 bases, with 11 bases between them. Full variable domain (outside the CDR3, taken from reference TRBV7-8 and TRBJ1-5): GAGVSQSPRYKVAKRGQDVALRCDPISGHVSLFWYQQALGQGPEFLTYFQNEAQLDKSGLPSDRFFAERPEGSVSTLKIQRTQQEDSAVYLCASSLNRVGQPQHFGDGTRLSIL.

The CDR3 bases are TGTGCCAGCAGCCTCATCGGGACTAGCGGGAGAAAAGAGCAGTTCTTC. Protein product: CASSLIGTSGRKEQFF. The chain carries TRBV21-1 and TRBJ2-1; TRBD2 is taken as the D call from the table, unchecked against the DNA. TRBV21-1 is given as a pseudogene. The CDR3 totals 16 residues.

The rearrangement links TRBV7-9 to TRBJ2-3; TRBD2 matches at 14 bases. V trimming: 4 bases; J trimming: 11 bases; junction bases outside the gene matches: 8. This CDR3 spans 15 amino acids. CDR1 is SEHNR, CDR2 FQNEAQ, per germline (reference sequence). CDR3 loop: CASSSSGTSGSGQYF. The CDR3 nucleotides read TGTGCCAGCAGCTCGTCCGGGACTAGCGGGAGTGGGCAGTATTTT.